This T cell receptor (beta chain) came from a study of tumor T cells in aggressive B-cell lymphoma. Profiled with immunoSEQ multiplex PCR; TCRdb holds only in-frame clones, not every one. The data contain roughly 5,700 clones, over 65% of them singletons. After removal of 7 bases from V and 3 bases from J, the junction contained 3 bases not matched to a gene. From germline, CDR1 is MGHDK and CDR2 SYGVNS. The length of the CDR3 is 12 residues. The clonotype originates from an adult with diffuse large B cell lymphoma. The chain has TRBV25-1 and TRBJ2-7; 7 nucleotides agree with TRBD2. Sample: tumor tissue. Here the CDR3 reads CASTGTIYEQYF. The CDR3 DNA follows: TGTGCCAGCACCGGGACTATCTACGAGCAGTACTTC.